This TCR beta chain stems from a study of blood T cell repertoires in COVID-19. About the research overall: Material from acute and convalescent COVID-19 was sourced from the United States, Italy and Spain. PBMCs, B-cell-depleted T cells, or T cells provided the cDNA or gDNA that made up the material.

While infection was still active, Seattle patients were enrolled and then followed longitudinally. Authors' analysis steps: It was from reference gene primer amplification that nucleated cell counts were estimated. Assay used: immunoSEQ multiplex PCR; TCRdb lists only in-frame clones, some missing. D and trimming were read from the DNA, whereas the V and J calls and clone size are those reported in that table. The sample contains about 230,000 clones, 85% to 90% of which appear only once. The sequence derives from a man aged 50 to 60 with COVID-19, enrolled during active disease. Source material: peripheral blood.

DNA of the CDR3: TGCAGCGTTGGGGCAGGGGAACCTGGAAACACCATATATTTT. Its protein product is CSVGAGEPGNTIYF. The chain has TRBV29-1 and TRBJ1-3; a possible D gene is TRBD1 (6 bases). The germline V and J ends were trimmed by 4 bases and 2 bases, with 12 bases remaining between them. Germline V CDR1 and CDR2: SQVTM, ANQGSEA. The CDR3 sequence is 14 residues long.